This T cell receptor (beta chain) was captured in a study of T-cell memory formation after mild COVID-19. Study information: Largely donor-specific TCR clusters were found.

The V gene's germline CDR1 is SGHRS and CDR2 YFSETQ. The CDR3 is 15 residues long. J lost 4 bases, V lost 3 bases, and 8 bases had no gene match. TCRdb fed the 5' RACE reads into MiXCR, producing one record per CDR3 protein. The sample consists of hundreds of thousands of distinct CDR3 sequences, about a sixth of them appearing once. This clonotype was observed a few times. The chain links TRBV5-1 to TRBJ2-7, with 9 nucleotides matching TRBD1. The sequence came from an adult woman who had mild COVID-19 (a few samples of this study predate the infection). Cell type and time point are not known. Sequencing used PBMCs or a T cell subset sorted from them (not recorded which). The CDR3 region has the DNA TGCGCCAGCAGCTCCCGACAGGGGGTAGGGTACGAGCAGTACTTC. This translates into CASSSRQGVGYEQYF.